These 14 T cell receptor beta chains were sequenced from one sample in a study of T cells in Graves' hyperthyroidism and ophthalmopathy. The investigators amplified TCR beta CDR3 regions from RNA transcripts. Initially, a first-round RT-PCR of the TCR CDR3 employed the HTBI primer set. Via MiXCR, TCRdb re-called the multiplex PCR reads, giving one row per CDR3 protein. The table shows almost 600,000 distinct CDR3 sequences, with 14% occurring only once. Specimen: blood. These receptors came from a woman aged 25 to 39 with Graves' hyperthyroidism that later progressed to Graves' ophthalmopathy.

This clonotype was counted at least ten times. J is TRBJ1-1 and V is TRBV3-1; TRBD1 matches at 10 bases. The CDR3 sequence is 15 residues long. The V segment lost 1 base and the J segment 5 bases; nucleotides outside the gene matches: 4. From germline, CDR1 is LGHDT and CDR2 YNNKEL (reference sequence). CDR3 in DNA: TGTGCCAGCAGCCAAGCTGGACAGGGGGAAACTGAAGCTTTCTTT. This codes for CASSQAGQGETEAFF.

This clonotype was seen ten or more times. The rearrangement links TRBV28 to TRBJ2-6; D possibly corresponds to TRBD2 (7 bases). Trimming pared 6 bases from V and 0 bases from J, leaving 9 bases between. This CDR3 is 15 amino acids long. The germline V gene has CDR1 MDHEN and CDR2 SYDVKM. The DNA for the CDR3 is TGTGCCAGCAGCCGGGGGGCCTCTGGGGCCAACGTCCTGACTTTC. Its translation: CASSRGASGANVLTF. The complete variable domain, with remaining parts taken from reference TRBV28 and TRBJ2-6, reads DVKVTQSSRYLVKRTGEKVFLECVQDMDHENMFWYRQDPGLGLRLIYFSYDVKMKEKGDIPEGYSVSREKKERFSLILESASTNQTSMYLCASSRGASGANVLTFGAGSRLTVL.

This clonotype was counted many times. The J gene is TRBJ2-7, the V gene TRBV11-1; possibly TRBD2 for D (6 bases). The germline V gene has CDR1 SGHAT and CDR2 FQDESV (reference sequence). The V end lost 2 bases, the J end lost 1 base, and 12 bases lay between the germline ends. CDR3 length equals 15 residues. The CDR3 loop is CASSLLGEVSYEQYF. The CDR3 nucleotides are TGTGCCAGCAGCTTATTAGGGGAGGTTTCCTACGAGCAGTACTTC. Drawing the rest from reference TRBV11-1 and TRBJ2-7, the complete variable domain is EAEVAQSPRYKITEKSQAVAFWCDPISGHATLYWYRQILGQGPELLVQFQDESVVDDSQLPKDRFSAERLKGVDSTLKIQPAELGDSAMYLCASSLLGEVSYEQYFGPGTRLTVT.

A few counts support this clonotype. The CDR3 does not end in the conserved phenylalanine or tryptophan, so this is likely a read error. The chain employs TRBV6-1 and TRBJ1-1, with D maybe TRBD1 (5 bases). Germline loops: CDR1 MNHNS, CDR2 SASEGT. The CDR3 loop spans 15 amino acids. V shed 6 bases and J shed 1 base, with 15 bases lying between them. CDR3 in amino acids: CASRSPGRRNTEAFV. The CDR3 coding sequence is TGTGCCAGCAGATCCCCGGGACGGCGGAACACTGAAGCTTTCGTT.

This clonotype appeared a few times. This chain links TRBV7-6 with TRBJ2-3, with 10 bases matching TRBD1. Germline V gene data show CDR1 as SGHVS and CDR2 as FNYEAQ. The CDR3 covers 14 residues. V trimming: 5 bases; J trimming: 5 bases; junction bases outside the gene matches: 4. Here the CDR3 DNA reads TGTGCCAGCAGCATGACAGGGGGCCTAGATACGCAGTATTTT. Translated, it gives CASSMTGGLDTQYF.

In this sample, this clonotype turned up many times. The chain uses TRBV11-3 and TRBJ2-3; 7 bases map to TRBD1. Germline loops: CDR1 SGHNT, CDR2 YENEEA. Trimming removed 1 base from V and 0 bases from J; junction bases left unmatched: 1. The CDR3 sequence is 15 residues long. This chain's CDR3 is CASSLGQGSTDTQYF. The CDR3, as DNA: TGTGCCAGCAGCTTAGGACAGGGCAGCACAGATACGCAGTATTTT.

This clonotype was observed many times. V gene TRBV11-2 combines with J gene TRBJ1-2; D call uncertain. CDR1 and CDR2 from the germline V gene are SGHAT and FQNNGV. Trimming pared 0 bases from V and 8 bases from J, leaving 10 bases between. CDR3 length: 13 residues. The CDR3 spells CASSLEPTGGYTF. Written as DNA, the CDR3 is TGTGCCAGCAGCTTAGAACCTACCGGAGGCTACACCTTC.

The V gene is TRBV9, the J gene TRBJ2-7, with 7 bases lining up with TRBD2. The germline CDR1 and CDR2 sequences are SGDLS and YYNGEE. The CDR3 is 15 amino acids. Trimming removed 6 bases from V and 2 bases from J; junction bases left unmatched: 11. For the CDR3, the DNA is TGTGCCAGCACCCCTGGACTAGGGGAAACCTACGAGCAGTACTTC. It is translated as CASTPGLGETYEQYF.

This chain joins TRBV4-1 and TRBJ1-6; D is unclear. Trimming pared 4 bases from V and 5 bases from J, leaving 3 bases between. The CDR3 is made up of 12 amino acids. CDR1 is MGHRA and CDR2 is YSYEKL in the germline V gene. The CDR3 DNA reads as TGCGCCAGCAGCCTACATAATTCACCCCTCCACTTT. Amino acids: CASSLHNSPLHF.

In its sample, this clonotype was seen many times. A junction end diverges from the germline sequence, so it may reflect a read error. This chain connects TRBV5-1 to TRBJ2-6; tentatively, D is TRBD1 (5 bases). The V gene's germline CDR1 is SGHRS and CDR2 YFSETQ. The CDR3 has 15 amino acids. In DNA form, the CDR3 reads TGTGCCAGCAGTTTAGCAGGGTCTGGGGCCAACGTCCTGACTTTC. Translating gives CASSLAGSGANVLTF.

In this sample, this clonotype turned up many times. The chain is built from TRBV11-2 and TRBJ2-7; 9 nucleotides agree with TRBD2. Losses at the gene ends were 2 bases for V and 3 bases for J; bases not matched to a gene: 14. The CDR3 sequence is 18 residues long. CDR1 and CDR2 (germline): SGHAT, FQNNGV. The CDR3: CASSLISTSGKRFYEQYF. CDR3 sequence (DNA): TGTGCCAGCAGCTTAATTTCGACTAGCGGAAAAAGGTTCTACGAGCAGTACTTC.

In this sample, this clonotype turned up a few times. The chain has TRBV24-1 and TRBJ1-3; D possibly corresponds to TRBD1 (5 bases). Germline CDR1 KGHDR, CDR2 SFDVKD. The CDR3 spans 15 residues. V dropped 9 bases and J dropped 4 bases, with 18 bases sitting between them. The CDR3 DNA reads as TGTGCCACCCGTCGGGAGGGGTCGGCGGGAAACACCATATATTTT. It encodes CATRREGSAGNTIYF.

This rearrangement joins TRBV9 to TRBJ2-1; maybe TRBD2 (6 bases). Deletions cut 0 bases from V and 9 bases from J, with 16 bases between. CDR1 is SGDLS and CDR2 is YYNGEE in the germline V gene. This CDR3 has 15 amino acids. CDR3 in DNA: TGTGCCAGCAGCGTAGGGTCAGCGGGTTTTGGTGAGCAGTTCTTC. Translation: CASSVGSAGFGEQFF.

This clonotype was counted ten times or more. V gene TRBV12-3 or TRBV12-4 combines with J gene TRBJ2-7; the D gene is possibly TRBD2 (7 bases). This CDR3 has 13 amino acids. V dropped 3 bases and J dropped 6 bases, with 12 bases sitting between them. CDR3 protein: CASSFRGAGEQYF. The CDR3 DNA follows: TGTGCCAGCAGTTTCCGGGGGGCGGGCGAGCAGTACTTC.